This T cell receptor (beta chain) emerged from a study of blood T cells in healthy people across ages. Primers used in a second PCR of roughly 6 to 11 cycles were a sample-barcoded 5' primer and a J-beta primer mix. TCRdb called the 5' RACE reads again in MiXCR, with one record for every CDR3 protein. The sample lists 700,000 to 800,000 distinct CDR3 sequences, approximately 39% occurring once. Trimming pared 5 bases from V and 2 bases from J, leaving 12 bases between. The germline V gene has CDR1 SGHVS and CDR2 FNYEAQ. The CDR3 totals 15 residues. Samples each had at least 5 micrograms of total RNA extracted. General study results and limits: Unsorted PBMC input precluded a conclusive naive versus antigen-experienced comparison. Researchers deemed the diversity estimates from one million T cells underestimates.

Concerning this clonotype: Its specificity is unknown.

The sequencing input was blood. This TCR was recovered from an older woman in good health. The gene calls are TRBV7-6 and TRBJ1-4; D is possibly TRBD1 (5 bases). The CDR3 DNA sequence: TGTGCCAGCAGCCTACAGACAGTCACTAATGAAAAACTGTTTTTT. This encodes CASSLQTVTNEKLFF.